The clone carrying this T cell receptor beta chain was counted only a few times. The antigen is not known. V was shortened by 5 bases and J by 3 bases, with 16 bases between the two germline ends. This CDR3 has 15 residues. CDR1 and CDR2 from the germline V gene are KGHSH and LQKENI. TCRdb redid the calling of the 5' RACE reads with MiXCR, one entry per CDR3 protein. Of roughly 300,000 distinct CDR3 sequences listed, roughly 17% are singletons. These data come from a study of T-cell memory formation after mild COVID-19. Findings and limits, study-wide: Chiefly within CM and EM were the contracting CD4+ clones; CD8+ ones were within EMRA. A subset of responding clones appeared in pre-infection memory, suggesting cross-reactive memory joined.

The sequenced sample was PBMCs or a T cell subset sorted from them (not recorded which). This chain links TRBV18 with TRBJ1-1; D unresolved. The sequence was collected from a man between 18 and 35 years old who had mild COVID-19 (a few samples of this study predate the infection). Cell type and time point are not known. As DNA, the CDR3 is TGTGCCAGCTCATCCTCCTATAGTAGGGACACTGAAGCTTTCTTT. It codes for CASSSSYSRDTEAFF.